The 16 T cell receptor beta chains below come from one sample, sequenced in a study of patients and donors after allogeneic stem cell transplantation. Each CDR3 protein is one row after TCRdb ran MiXCR on the RT-PCR reads. The sample carries around 200,000 distinct CDR3 sequences, 38% recorded once. Source material: blood, either unsorted or a sorted T cell fraction (not recorded which). These receptors originate from a human donor who was either an allogeneic HSCT recipient or a stem cell or donor lymphocyte infusion donor (not recorded which). It is not recorded whose cells these are; they may come from a transplant donor.

This clonotype came up many times. V is TRBV29-1 and J is TRBJ1-4; no definite D call. This CDR3 is 12 amino acids long. V lost 3 bases, J lost 7 bases, and 9 bases lay in between. Germline V lookup: CDR1 SQVTM, CDR2 ANQGSEA. CDR3 DNA sequence: TGCAGCGTTGAGACTACGGGTGAAAAACTGTTTTTT. Protein sequence: CSVETTGEKLFF.

This clonotype came up a few times. The chain carries TRBV4-1 and TRBJ1-4, with D uncertain. The CDR3 consists of 14 residues. Germline V gene lookup returns CDR1 MGHRA and CDR2 YSYEKL. V shed 1 base and J shed 8 bases, with 11 bases lying between them. The CDR3 bases are TGCGCCAGCAGCCAAGTTCCCCTGATAGAAAAACTGTTTTTT. Translated: CASSQVPLIEKLFF.

This rearrangement joins TRBV9 to TRBJ1-2; D is uncertain. Germline CDR1 is SGDLS and CDR2 is YYNGEE. The CDR3 extends over 16 amino acids. The V end was cut by 2 bases, the J end by 1 base, with 15 bases between. The DNA of the CDR3 is TGTGCCAGCAGCGTCGGGCCTTCACCGGATAACTATGGCTACACCTTC. Its protein is CASSVGPSPDNYGYTF.

The J gene is TRBJ2-7, the V gene TRBV20-1, with 7 bases lining up with TRBD1. CDR3 length: 14 amino acids. The ends lost 4 bases at V and 1 base at J; junction bases unmatched: 7. Germline V gives CDR1 DFQATT, CDR2 SNEGSKA (reference sequence). As DNA, the CDR3 is TGCAGTGCTATCTCTCCGGGACAGTCCTACGAGCAGTACTTC. As protein: CSAISPGQSYEQYF.

The chain employs TRBV29-1 and TRBJ2-4; 7 bases line up with TRBD1. This CDR3 has 12 residues. The V and J ends lost 7 bases and 1 base, in that order; junction bases with no gene match: 1. Germline CDR1 reads SQVTM; CDR2 reads ANQGSEA. CDR3 coding DNA: TGCAGCGCGGGACAGGCCAAAAACATTCAGTACTTC. Translated: CSAGQAKNIQYF.

A few counts support this clonotype. The chain links TRBV20-1 to TRBJ2-5; D is unresolved. Trimming pared 7 bases from V and 2 bases from J, leaving 8 bases between. The CDR3 consists of 11 residues. CDR1 and CDR2 (germline): DFQATT, SNEGSKA (reference sequence). Here the CDR3 reads CSGQIQETQYF. Written as DNA, the CDR3 is TGCAGTGGGCAGATACAAGAGACCCAGTACTTC.

There are a few counts of this clonotype. This chain joins TRBV18 and TRBJ1-1; D ambiguous. Germline loops: CDR1 KGHSH, CDR2 LQKENI. V was clipped by 2 bases and J by 1 base, with 11 bases between them. The CDR3 totals 15 residues. For the CDR3, the DNA is TGTGCCAGCTCACCAACTTCTCAGGAGAACACTGAAGCTTTCTTT. It codes for CASSPTSQENTEAFF.

This clonotype was recorded a few times. This chain uses TRBV12-3 or TRBV12-4 with TRBJ2-1; 8 bases fit TRBD2. This CDR3 has 17 amino acids. V lost 1 base and J lost 3; bases outside the gene matches: 8. CDR3 bases: TGTGCCAGCAGTTTAGGTCGGGGGGGGCGGTACTACAATGAGCAGTTCTTC. Its protein is CASSLGRGGRYYNEQFF.

This clonotype was recorded a few times. The V and J genes are TRBV7-9 and TRBJ1-2; TRBD1 matches at 9 bases. The CDR3 sequence is 15 residues long. With V trimmed by 4 bases and J by 8 bases, 11 bases remained unmatched. CDR1 is SEHNR and CDR2 is FQNEAQ in the germline V gene (reference sequence). The CDR3 bases are TGTGCCAGCAGCTACCGGGACAGGGATATCATAGGCTACACCTTC. It encodes CASSYRDRDIIGYTF.

In this sample, this clonotype turned up a few times. This rearrangement joins TRBV2 to TRBJ1-1; D perhaps matches TRBD1 (5 bases). Trimming removed 8 bases at V and 7 bases at J, with 14 bases between. Germline CDR1 reads SNHLY; CDR2 reads FYNNEI. This CDR3 is built from 12 residues. In nucleotides, the CDR3 is TGTGCCAGCGGGTCAGGGTTTAGTGAAGCTTTCTTT. Translated: CASGSGFSEAFF.

The DNA for the CDR3 is TGTGCCAGCAGCACCCGACTATCAGACAGGACTCCAACCTACGAGCAGTACTTC. Its translation is CASSTRLSDRTPTYEQYF. The chain has TRBV21-1 and TRBJ2-7; the D call of TRBD1 is as the table states it, not checked on the DNA. TRBV21-1 is designated a pseudogene. The CDR3 extends over 18 amino acids.

Only a few counts were recorded for this clonotype. The chain is built from TRBV20-1 and TRBJ1-4; TRBD1 might be the D (6 bases). This CDR3 region has 13 residues. The germline V and J ends were trimmed by 4 bases and 4 bases, with 10 bases remaining between them. CDR1 is DFQATT and CDR2 is SNEGSKA in the germline V gene (reference sequence). CDR3 sequence: CSAIGRGNEKLFF. CDR3 DNA: TGCAGTGCTATAGGCAGGGGTAATGAAAAACTGTTTTTT.

The genes are TRBV10-3 and TRBJ2-1; 14 nucleotides agree with TRBD2. The CDR3 loop spans 15 amino acids. Per germline, CDR1 ENHRY and CDR2 SYGVKD. Germline trimming cut 6 bases from V and 7 bases from J; bases unmatched to any gene: 5. The CDR3 DNA is TGTGCCATCAGCGCGAGACTAGCGGGGGGGAATGAGCAGTTCTTC. As protein: CAISARLAGGNEQFF.

A few counts support this clonotype. The chain carries TRBV29-1 and TRBJ1-4; D is perhaps TRBD1 (6 bases). Germline CDR1 is SQVTM and CDR2 is ANQGSEA. V lost 6 bases and J 5 bases, leaving 13 bases between the germline ends. This CDR3 contains 13 residues. CDR3 amino acids: CSVRDTRNEKLFF. Written as DNA, the CDR3 is TGCAGCGTCCGGGACACCAGAAATGAAAAACTGTTTTTT. The full variable domain, rest sourced from reference TRBV29-1 and TRBJ1-4, is SAVISQKPSRDICQRGTSLTIQCQVDSQVTMMFWYRQQPGQSLTLIATANQGSEATYESGFVIDKFPISRPNLTFSTLTVSNMSPEDSSIYLCSVRDTRNEKLFFGSGTQLSVL.

V and J are TRBV9 and TRBJ2-7; 7 bases match TRBD1. Per germline, CDR1 SGDLS and CDR2 YYNGEE. Trimming removed 4 bases from V and 0 bases from J; junction bases left unmatched: 7. The CDR3 is 15 residues long. This CDR3 is CASSPGQDISYEQYF. Here the CDR3 DNA reads TGTGCCAGCAGCCCAGGACAGGACATCTCCTACGAGCAGTACTTC.

This clonotype has only a few counts. This rearrangement joins TRBV12-3 or TRBV12-4 to TRBJ2-1; D is unclear. The CDR3 has 12 amino acids. Trimming cost V 9 bases and J 4 bases, with 10 bases left between them. CDR3 in amino acids: CASRLLYNEQFF. The CDR3, as DNA: TGTGCCAGTCGACTTCTATACAATGAGCAGTTCTTC.